This T cell receptor beta chain was captured by sequencing in a study of T cells in localized non-small cell lung cancer. Study findings and constraints: Adjacent lung had a median roughly 60 of the 100 largest tumor clones. Sequencing was limited to one tumor region, leaving the possibility of heterogeneity open. Highest T cell clonality was seen in uninvolved adjacent lung, surpassing that measured in tumor. Greater T cell density in blood accompanied longer overall survival.

The CDR3 loop spans 15 amino acids. Trimming left V 9 bases short and J 7 bases short, with 25 bases between. The germline gives CDR1 SGHTS, CDR2 YDEGEE. Turning to this clone: The antigen remains undetermined.

The assay was immunoSEQ multiplex PCR, and TCRdb's table has in-frame clones only and misses some. Here the sample spans tens of thousands of clones, 90% being singletons. The input for sequencing was peripheral blood, taken before any cancer treatment. V usage is TRBV5-8 and J usage is TRBJ1-2; D might be TRBD1 (6 bases). The sequence came from a woman aged 35 to 70 with stage I lung adenocarcinoma. DNA for the CDR3: TGTGCCACCCCTTCCCATTTGCAGGGGACGGGTGGCTACACCTTC. Translated: CATPSHLQGTGGYTF.